These 18 T cell receptor beta chains share one sample of origin, sequenced in a study of cytomegalovirus exposure and HLA in healthy donors. PCR amplification relied on 60 Vbeta primers (plus 13 Jbeta primers). Assay used: immunoSEQ multiplex PCR; TCRdb lists only in-frame clones, some missing. This table holds approximately 210,000 clones. The specimen sequenced was PBMCs. These receptors came from a woman aged 25 to 39 in good health and CMV-seropositive.

This rearrangement joins TRBV5-1 to TRBJ1-5, with D possibly being TRBD1 (6 bases). The CDR3 is 15 residues long. Trimming left V 4 bases short and J 0 bases short, with 11 bases between. Per germline, CDR1 SGHRS and CDR2 YFSETQ. In nucleotides, the CDR3 is TGCGCCAGCAGCCTCACAGGGAATAGCAATCAGCCCCAGCATTTT. Translating it yields CASSLTGNSNQPQHF.

The chain recombines TRBV6-5 with TRBJ2-5; 7 bases are a match to TRBD1. With the DNA end fitting TRBJ2-7 better, the J assignment may be wrong. This CDR3 contains 15 residues. CDR1 is MNHEY, CDR2 SVGAGI, per germline. The CDR3 nucleotides are TGTGCCAGCAGTGCCCTGGACAGGCAGCCCTACGAGCAGTACTTC. The encoded protein is CASSALDRQPYEQYF.

The rearrangement uses TRBV6-1 and TRBJ2-5; D remains ambiguous. Germline V gene sequence: CDR1 MNHNS, CDR2 SASEGT. Trimming removed 1 base from V and 6 bases from J, with 15 bases in between. This CDR3 contains 15 residues. The CDR3 here is CASSEELHGTKTQYF. For the CDR3, the DNA is TGTGCCAGCAGTGAAGAGCTCCACGGTACGAAGACCCAGTACTTC.

The DNA of the CDR3 is TGTGCCAGCAGCCCACGGACACTTACCACAGATACGCAGTATTTT. This codes for CASSPRTLTTDTQYF. The V and J genes are TRBV7-2 and TRBJ2-3; possible D gene TRBD1, 5 bases. The CDR3 extends over 15 amino acids. V shed 5 bases and J shed 2 bases, with 14 bases lying between them. Germline V gene sequence: CDR1 SGHTA, CDR2 FQGNSA. The complete variable domain, with remaining parts taken from reference TRBV7-2 and TRBJ2-3, reads GAGVSQSPSNKVTEKGKDVELRCDPISGHTALYWYRQSLGQGLEFLIYFQGNSAPDKSGLPSDRFSAERTGGSVSTLTIQRTQQEDSAVYLCASSPRTLTTDTQYFGPGTRLTVL.

The rearrangement joins TRBV7-9 to TRBJ2-5, with 8 bases identical to TRBD1. CDR1 is SEHNR, CDR2 FQNEAQ, per germline (reference sequence). V gave up 4 bases and J gave up 4 bases; unmatched junction bases: 2. The CDR3 runs to 13 residues. CDR3 in DNA: TGTGCCAGCAGCTCAGGGGGCTCAGAGACCCAGTACTTC. As protein: CASSSGGSETQYF. The full variable domain, with the rest looked up from reference TRBV7-9 and TRBJ2-5, is DTGVSQNPRHKITKRGQNVTFRCDPISEHNRLYWYRQTLGQGPEFLTYFQNEAQLEKSRLLSDRFSAERPKGSFSTLEIQRTEQGDSAMYLCASSSGGSETQYFGPGTRLLVL.

This chain joins TRBV10-1 and TRBJ2-3, with 12 nucleotides matching TRBD2. The germline V gene encodes CDR1 WNHNN and CDR2 SYGVQD (reference sequence). J was trimmed by 2 bases and V by 5 bases; bases with no gene match: 8. The CDR3 is 17 residues long. CDR3 sequence reads: CASSPTSGGLPTDTQYF. The CDR3 nucleotides are TGCGCCAGCAGTCCGACTAGCGGGGGTCTCCCCACAGATACGCAGTATTTT.

The chain couples TRBV18 to TRBJ1-1; TRBD1 agrees at 12 bases. Germline trimming cut 3 bases from V and 4 bases from J; bases unmatched to any gene: 12. The CDR3 has 18 amino acids. Germline CDR1 reads KGHSH; CDR2 reads LQKENI. The CDR3 protein is CASSPWGTGGARSTEAFF. As DNA, the CDR3 is TGTGCCAGCTCACCTTGGGGGACAGGGGGCGCGAGAAGCACTGAAGCTTTCTTT.

The chain carries TRBV11-2 and TRBJ2-2; 14 bases align to TRBD2. V trimming: 5 bases; J trimming: 6 bases; junction bases outside the gene matches: 2. The CDR3 totals 15 residues. Germline-derived CDR1 and CDR2 are SGHAT and FQNNGV. The CDR3 reads CASSRLAGGPGELFF. The DNA of the CDR3 is TGTGCCAGCAGCAGACTAGCGGGGGGGCCCGGGGAGCTGTTTTTT.

CDR3 DNA sequence: TGCAGCGTTAGGACTTTGGGGGCGGCCGGGGAGCTGTTTTTT. Residues: CSVRTLGAAGELFF. The chain has TRBV29-1 and TRBJ2-2, with a weak D call TRBD1 (6 bases). The V end lost 5 bases, the J end lost 6 bases, and 16 bases lay between the germline ends. CDR1 is SQVTM, CDR2 ANQGSEA, per germline. The CDR3 is 14 amino acids.

This sequence joins TRBV4-1 and TRBJ2-3; the D gene is possibly TRBD2 (7 bases). V was pared by 0 bases and J by 0 bases, with 22 bases between. The CDR3 extends over 20 amino acids. Germline-derived CDR1 and CDR2 are MGHRA and YSYEKL. The CDR3 nucleotides read TGCGCCAGCAGCCAAGACGGCAAGGGGGGGGCCTCTCGAAGCACAGATACGCAGTATTTT. Its protein product is CASSQDGKGGASRSTDTQYF.

The rearrangement links TRBV9 to TRBJ2-3; 10 bases are shared with TRBD2. V trimming: 2 bases; J trimming: 3 bases; junction bases outside the gene matches: 6. The germline gives CDR1 SGDLS, CDR2 YYNGEE. This CDR3 spans 16 amino acids. CDR3 sequence (DNA): TGTGCCAGCAGCGTCGGAATAGCGGGGGGAACAGATACGCAGTATTTT. This codes for CASSVGIAGGTDTQYF.

The J gene is TRBJ1-2, the V gene TRBV25-1; D is possibly TRBD1 (5 bases). The length of the CDR3 is 14 residues. Germline-derived CDR1 and CDR2 are MGHDK and SYGVNS. V was cut by 3 bases and J by 4 bases, with 12 bases left in between. Written as DNA, the CDR3 is TGTGCCAGCAGTGACGGCGGGACTACCTATGGCTACACCTTC. Translating it yields CASSDGGTTYGYTF.

The rearrangement uses TRBV2 and TRBJ1-5; maybe TRBD1 (6 bases). The V end lost 8 bases, the J end lost 6 bases, and 20 bases lay between the germline ends. The CDR3 consists of 15 residues. Germline V CDR1 and CDR2: SNHLY, FYNNEI. The CDR3 loop is CASAGFGGAGQPQHF. In nucleotides, the CDR3 is TGTGCCAGCGCAGGGTTTGGGGGGGCAGGTCAGCCCCAGCATTTT.

The gene calls are TRBV10-3 and TRBJ1-2, with TRBD1 as a possible D gene (6 bases). V lost 0 bases, J lost 8 bases, and 13 bases lay in between. CDR3 length equals 14 residues. Germline CDR1 ENHRY, CDR2 SYGVKD. CDR3: CAISESRDTGGYTF. The CDR3, as DNA: TGTGCCATCAGTGAGTCTCGGGACACTGGGGGCTACACCTTC.

J is TRBJ1-1 and V is TRBV19, with 8 bases lining up with TRBD1. The CDR3 is 16 amino acids. The V gene end was trimmed by 7 bases and the J gene end by 2 bases; junction bases not matched to a gene: 12. Germline assignment: CDR1 LNHDA and CDR2 SQIVND (reference sequence). For the CDR3, the DNA is TGTGCCAGTACGAGGGTGACAGGGGATGGAAACACTGAAGCTTTCTTT. It specifies CASTRVTGDGNTEAFF.

The gene calls are TRBV29-1 and TRBJ1-1; 7 bases agree with TRBD1. After removal of 6 bases from V and 5 bases from J, the junction contained 9 bases not matched to a gene. The CDR3 length is 13 residues. Germline CDR1 is SQVTM and CDR2 is ANQGSEA. CDR3 sequence: CSVPTGIATEAFF. CDR3 DNA: TGCAGCGTCCCGACAGGGATCGCGACTGAAGCTTTCTTT.

The chain is built from TRBV18 and TRBJ2-1; TRBD2 matches at 14 bases. V was pared by 4 bases and J by 0 bases, with 2 bases of the junction left unmatched. From germline, CDR1 is KGHSH and CDR2 LQKENI. CDR3 length: 17 residues. The CDR3 DNA follows: TGTGCCAGCTCACGGACTAGCGGGAGGAACTCCTACAATGAGCAGTTCTTC. The encoded protein is CASSRTSGRNSYNEQFF.

V and J are TRBV11-2 and TRBJ2-1; D uncertain. V was cut by 10 bases and J by 0 bases, with 7 bases left in between. The CDR3 runs 12 residues. Looked up from germline, CDR1 is SGHAT and CDR2 is FQNNGV. The CDR3 nucleotides are TGTGCCACGTCAGGCTCCTACAATGAGCAGTTCTTC. Translation: CATSGSYNEQFF.